Following are 26 T cell receptor beta chains from one sample sequenced in a study of T cell repertoires in cytomegalovirus infection. These receptors' antigens are unknown. TCRdb independently ran MiXCR on the reads; one entry per CDR3 protein. Of about 110,000 distinct CDR3 sequences listed, roughly 30% are singletons. The input for sequencing was CD8+ T cells from cultured PBMCs, taken from culture after CMV antigen stimulation. Every receptor here comes from a human donor in good health (CMV status not recorded). Some clones in this sample may be carry-over from other donors' samples.

The sample holds many counts of this clonotype. The chain joins TRBV2 to TRBJ2-1; tentative D call: TRBD1 (6 bases). This CDR3 is built from 14 residues. The V and J ends lost 3 bases and 4 bases respectively, with 10 bases between them. In germline, CDR1 is SNHLY, CDR2 FYNNEI. The CDR3 DNA is TGTGCCAGCAGTGACAGGGGCGGGTACAATGAGCAGTTCTTC. This gives the protein CASSDRGGYNEQFF.

This clonotype came up a few times. V usage is TRBV7-9 and J usage is TRBJ2-7; D not resolved. This CDR3 is 14 amino acids long. V lost 4 bases and J lost 0, with 10 bases in between. In germline, CDR1 is SEHNR, CDR2 FQNEAQ (reference sequence). The CDR3 region is CASSSMASSYEQYF. DNA for the CDR3: TGTGCCAGCAGCTCGATGGCCTCCTCCTACGAGCAGTACTTC.

The V and J genes are TRBV2 and TRBJ1-5; D not resolved. The CDR3 is 15 residues long. The V and J ends lost 2 bases and 4 bases respectively, with 12 bases between them. From germline, CDR1 is SNHLY and CDR2 FYNNEI. The CDR3 reads CASSESVVTNQPQHF. CDR3 coding DNA: TGTGCCAGCAGTGAATCAGTAGTTACTAATCAGCCCCAGCATTTT.

The chain couples TRBV10-3 to TRBJ2-3, with D perhaps matching TRBD2 (6 bases). The V and J ends lost 2 bases and 2 bases respectively, with 23 bases between them. The germline V gene encodes CDR1 ENHRY and CDR2 SYGVKD. This CDR3 has 19 amino acids. This CDR3 reads CAISEVLAIGTPPTDTQYF. For the CDR3, the DNA is TGTGCCATCAGTGAGGTACTAGCCATCGGTACTCCCCCCACAGATACGCAGTATTTT.

This clonotype was counted many times. The genes are TRBV27 and TRBJ1-2; TRBD1 matches at 7 bases. With 5 bases clipped from V and 4 bases from J, the junction kept 7 bases outside the gene matches. This CDR3 has 14 amino acids. Looked up from germline, CDR1 is MNHEY and CDR2 is SMNVEV (reference sequence). Here the CDR3 DNA reads TGTGCCAGCAGTCCCGGACAGGCATTCTATGGCTACACCTTC. The encoded protein is CASSPGQAFYGYTF.

This chain connects TRBV15 to TRBJ1-3; D is ambiguous. Germline V CDR1 and CDR2: LNHNV, YYDKDF (reference sequence). The germline V and J ends were trimmed by 3 bases and 0 bases, with 21 bases remaining between them. This CDR3 has 19 amino acids. The CDR3 region is CATSSFTPAPPLSGNTIYF. CDR3 bases: TGTGCCACCAGCAGTTTCACGCCTGCTCCTCCTCTCTCTGGAAACACCATATATTTT.

Ten or more counts support this clonotype. The chain couples TRBV29-1 to TRBJ2-7, with D unclear. Deletions cut 2 bases from V and 3 bases from J, with 14 bases between. The CDR3 length is 14 residues. Germline loops: CDR1 SQVTM, CDR2 ANQGSEA. The CDR3 here is CSVELSGVNYEQYF. The CDR3 DNA reads as TGCAGCGTTGAACTCTCTGGGGTGAACTACGAGCAGTACTTC.

CDR3 sequence: CASSPTGSNIPYEQYF. CDR3 sequence (DNA): TGTGCCAGCTCACCGACAGGAAGTAATATACCCTACGAGCAGTACTTC. The chain uses TRBV18 and TRBJ2-7, with D possibly being TRBD1 (6 bases). The CDR3 covers 16 residues. V lost 3 bases, J lost 2 bases, and 17 bases lay in between. The germline V gene encodes CDR1 KGHSH and CDR2 LQKENI.

This chain joins TRBV4-2 and TRBJ2-1; no firm D call. CDR3 length equals 13 residues. CDR1 is LGHNA, CDR2 YNFKEQ, per germline. V lost 0 bases to trimming and J lost 4 bases, with 4 bases between them. The CDR3 nucleotides read TGTGCCAGCAGCCAAGATCTATACAATGAGCAGTTCTTC. Its protein product is CASSQDLYNEQFF.

The table lists this clonotype with a few counts. V and J are TRBV6-5 and TRBJ1-1; 12 bases fit TRBD1. The CDR3 contains 15 residues. Germline CDR1 is MNHEY and CDR2 is SVGAGI. V shed 7 bases, J shed 4 bases, and the junction held 7 bases outside the gene matches. The CDR3 is CASTPGTGGPTEAFF. In DNA, the CDR3 is TGTGCCAGCACCCCCGGGACAGGGGGCCCCACTGAAGCTTTCTTT.

The CDR3 nucleotides are TGTGCCAGCAGTGCAACCGGGACAGGGGGTGAGGGGTACCAAGAGACCCAGTACTTC. Translated: CASSATGTGGEGYQETQYF. The gene calls are TRBV6-6 and TRBJ2-5; TRBD1 matches at 11 bases. This CDR3 has 19 amino acids. The trim removed 5 bases at V and 0 bases at J, leaving 14 bases unmatched. Germline-derived CDR1 and CDR2 are MNHNY and SVGAGI (reference sequence).

This clonotype was seen only a few times. This chain uses TRBV28 with TRBJ2-7; tentatively, D is TRBD1 (6 bases). Germline V gives CDR1 MDHEN, CDR2 SYDVKM. V gave up 10 bases and J gave up 2 bases, with 15 bases separating them. This CDR3 is 13 amino acids long. The DNA of the CDR3 is TGTGCCATATCGGACAGTTTTCCCTACGAGCAGTACTTC. Protein: CAISDSFPYEQYF.

This clonotype was seen a few times. J is TRBJ1-1 and V is TRBV25-1, with D possibly matching TRBD1 (5 bases). V was pared by 5 bases and J by 4 bases, with 11 bases between. Germline V lookup: CDR1 MGHDK, CDR2 SYGVNS. The CDR3 contains 13 residues. The chain's CDR3 is CASSTGRGTEAFF. Here the CDR3 DNA reads TGTGCCAGCAGTACAGGCCGTGGCACTGAAGCTTTCTTT.

This chain links TRBV19 with TRBJ1-5, with 8 bases matching TRBD1. Trimming cost V 10 bases and J 11 bases; bases outside gene matches: 10. CDR3 length: 12 amino acids. Germline V gene lookup returns CDR1 LNHDA and CDR2 SQIVND (reference sequence). The CDR3 reads CATTGEGLTQHF. The CDR3 DNA reads as TGTGCCACGACAGGGGAGGGCTTGACCCAGCATTTT.

The chain couples TRBV7-2 to TRBJ2-4; tentatively, D is TRBD1 (6 bases). The V end was cut by 4 bases, the J end by 7 bases, with 11 bases between. This CDR3 contains 13 residues. Per the germline V gene, CDR1 is SGHTA and CDR2 is FQGNSA. The CDR3 spells CASSSSDRNIQYF. The CDR3 DNA is TGTGCCAGCAGCTCTTCAGACAGGAACATTCAGTACTTC.

J is TRBJ2-5 and V is TRBV27, with D tentatively TRBD2 (6 bases). V was shortened by 5 bases and J by 5 bases, with 12 bases between the two germline ends. Germline V gene data show CDR1 as MNHEY and CDR2 as SMNVEV (reference sequence). The CDR3 spans 13 residues. The CDR3 is CASSERRVETQYF. CDR3 sequence (DNA): TGTGCCAGCAGTGAGCGGAGGGTTGAGACCCAGTACTTC.

This clonotype has a handful of counts. The genes are TRBV19 and TRBJ2-2, with 8 bases matching TRBD1. Per the germline V gene, CDR1 is LNHDA and CDR2 is SQIVND (reference sequence). V lost 9 bases, J lost 0 bases, and 6 bases stayed unmatched. This CDR3 has 15 amino acids. The CDR3 protein is CASLNRGTNTGELFF. The CDR3 DNA is TGTGCCAGCCTTAACAGGGGGACGAACACCGGGGAGCTGTTTTTT.

This chain links TRBV7-6 with TRBJ2-3; 7 bases align to TRBD2. With 5 bases clipped from V and 0 bases from J, the junction kept 11 bases outside the gene matches. The CDR3 is made up of 17 amino acids. CDR1 and CDR2 (germline): SGHVS, FNYEAQ. CDR3 sequence: CASSPRRPSGSTDTQYF. CDR3 nucleotides: TGTGCCAGCAGCCCCAGGAGACCTAGCGGAAGCACAGATACGCAGTATTTT.

This clonotype was detected only a few times. This chain connects TRBV12-3 or TRBV12-4 to TRBJ1-4; TRBD1 matches at 9 bases. This CDR3 contains 15 residues. V gave up 5 bases and J gave up 7 bases; unmatched junction bases: 8. This CDR3 is CASSPDRGGSEKLFF. The CDR3 region has the DNA TGTGCCAGCAGTCCTGACAGGGGGGGGAGTGAAAAACTGTTTTTT.

The sample holds a few counts of this clonotype. The V gene is TRBV12-3 or TRBV12-4, the J gene TRBJ1-2; TRBD1 matches at 7 bases. Unmatched junction bases numbered 18, after V lost 8 bases and J lost 6 bases. This CDR3 comprises 16 residues. DNA of the CDR3: TGTGCCAGCGGCCAGGTCCGGCGGGACAGCTTGGATGGCTACACCTTC. The encoded protein is CASGQVRRDSLDGYTF.

This clonotype came up many times. V gene TRBV7-9 combines with J gene TRBJ1-3; D call uncertain. This CDR3 has 12 amino acids. CDR1 and CDR2 (germline): SEHNR, FQNEAQ (reference sequence). Deletions cut 3 bases from V and 9 bases from J, with 9 bases between. CDR3 sequence reads: CASSFGTGTIYF. The CDR3 bases are TGTGCCAGCAGCTTCGGTACGGGCACCATATATTTT.

This clonotype was detected only a few times. The rearrangement uses TRBV2 and TRBJ2-7; D gene unclear. This CDR3 region has 12 residues. The ends were cut back, 1 base at V and 3 bases at J, with 4 bases in the middle. The germline gives CDR1 SNHLY, CDR2 FYNNEI. CDR3 sequence reads: CASSEGHYEQYF. The CDR3 coding sequence is TGTGCCAGCAGTGAAGGGCACTACGAGCAGTACTTC.

The rearrangement links TRBV27 to TRBJ1-2; no reliable D call. Trimming took 5 bases from V and 8 from J, leaving 15 bases between them. The CDR3 has 13 amino acids. Per germline, CDR1 MNHEY and CDR2 SMNVEV (reference sequence). Written as DNA, the CDR3 is TGTGCCAGCAGTCCTGACTCTAGCCCGGGCTACACCTTC. Translation gives CASSPDSSPGYTF.

This clonotype has at least ten counts. The chain links TRBV9 to TRBJ1-1; 7 bases fit TRBD1. The CDR3 is 14 residues long. CDR1 SGDLS and CDR2 YYNGEE come from the germline V gene. V trimming: 3 bases; J trimming: 3 bases; junction bases outside the gene matches: 5. Written as DNA, the CDR3 is TGTGCCAGCAGCGGACCTCAGGGGGACACTGAAGCTTTCTTT. Translation: CASSGPQGDTEAFF.

Only a few counts were recorded for this clonotype. V is TRBV19 and J is TRBJ1-2, with no clear D. The CDR3 totals 13 residues. V was pared by 1 base and J by 5 bases, with 8 bases between. Germline V gene data show CDR1 as LNHDA and CDR2 as SQIVND (reference sequence). The CDR3 DNA reads TGTGCCAGTAGTATAGCCGAGGCTTATGGCTACACCTTC. Protein product: CASSIAEAYGYTF.

V is TRBV27 and J is TRBJ2-7, with D hard to call. Between the trimmed V and J ends, which lost 5 bases and 4 bases, there was a span of 12 bases. The germline V gene has CDR1 MNHEY and CDR2 SMNVEV (reference sequence). There are 13 residues in the CDR3. The CDR3 reads CASSLTPWYEQYF. The CDR3 DNA is TGTGCCAGCAGTCTCACCCCGTGGTACGAGCAGTACTTC.